This T cell receptor (beta chain) was recorded in a study of blood T cells in healthy people across ages. About the study: About one barcoded beta molecule was captured per two T cells (by template switching).

PCR was performed a second time for about 7 to 11 cycles using a sample-barcoded 5' primer and a J-beta primer mix. TCRdb processed the 5' RACE reads anew with MiXCR; each CDR3 protein has one entry. Here the sample spans about 1,800,000 distinct CDR3 sequences, 28% being singletons. The material sequenced was blood. The receptor comes from a woman aged 25 to 39 in good health.

DNA of the CDR3: TGTGCCAGCAGTTTCGCGTGGGGGCGTCATGAAAAACTGTTTTTT. Translated: CASSFAWGRHEKLFF. The chain carries TRBV12-3 or TRBV12-4 and TRBJ1-4; TRBD1 might be the D (6 bases). Trimming cost V 3 bases and J 6 bases, with 14 bases left between them. The CDR3 spans 15 residues.